Listed here is a single TCR beta chain. These data belong to a study of blood T cell repertoires in COVID-19. Study summary: Acute-phase and convalescent COVID-19 samples originated in the United States, Italy and Spain.

Clinical histories supplied by participants themselves formed the basis of cohort assignment. Within the 2 weeks before study entry, each person in the exposed group met a COVID-19 case. Produced via immunoSEQ multiplex PCR; TCRdb's table is partial and in-frame only. This table holds about 260,000 clones, 88% found once. V gave up 0 bases and J gave up 1 base, with 6 bases separating them. This CDR3 contains 14 residues. Germline V lookup: CDR1 ENHRY, CDR2 SYGVKD. This TCR derives from a woman in her thirties or forties who had been exposed to COVID-19. J is TRBJ1-1 and V is TRBV10-3; D call uncertain. The material sequenced was PBMCs or T cells enriched from blood (not recorded which). The CDR3 nucleotides read TGTGCCATCAGTGAGTCGCAGGAGAACACTGAAGCTTTCTTT. Its translation is CAISESQENTEAFF.